These T cell receptor beta chains were read from a single sample in a study of OX40 agonist ivuxolimab in advanced cancers. The repertoire was sequenced with immunoSEQ multiplex PCR; TCRdb's copy has only in-frame clones and lacks some. The sample has approximately 80,000 clones, 89% seen once; the top ten hold 0.15% to 0.2%. Sequenced material: CD4+ or CD8+ T cells sorted from blood, taken in a trial of the OX40 agonist ivuxolimab. The receptors stem from an adult with an advanced solid tumor such as melanoma, head and neck, liver or kidney cancer. CDR3s include the opening cysteine and the closing phenylalanine or tryptophan. The D gene is left open where the match is weak. Clone sizes are given selectively: once, few, many, or a class where the clone is expanded.

J gene | clone size | V gene | D gene | CDR3 DNA | CDR3 protein
TRBJ1-4 | . | TRBV6-4 | . | TGTGCCAGCACCGAGAAGGGGGGACTGTTTTTT | CASTEKGGLFF
TRBJ2-1 | . | TRBV18 | . | TGTGCCAGCTCGCTGGGACGAAGCTCCTACAATGAGCAGTTCTTC | CASSLGRSSYNEQFF
TRBJ1-2 | few | TRBV5-1 | TRBD1 | TGCGCCAGCAGCCGGGACAGGGGGTCTGGCTACACCTTC | CASSRDRGSGYTF
TRBJ2-5 | . | TRBV9 | TRBD2 | TGTGCCAGCAGCTTCGGGACTAGCCAAGAGACCCAGTACTTC | CASSFGTSQETQYF
TRBJ2-1 | . | TRBV18 | TRBD1 | TGTGCCAGCTCACCGCCCGGGACAGGGAAAAACAATGAGCAGTTCTTC | CASSPPGTGKNNEQFF
TRBJ2-7 | . | TRBV18 | . | TGTGCCAGCTCACCGACTCAGGACCTCCGTACGGGGGAGCAGTACTTC | CASSPTQDLRTGEQYF
TRBJ1-5 | . | TRBV19 | TRBD1 | TGTGCCAGTAGTATAGTGTCAGGGGGAGCCCAGCATTTT | CASSIVSGGAQHF
TRBJ2-5 | . | TRBV4-2 | . | TGTGCCAGCAGCCAAGGGGGGGTCGCCCTGGGGACCCAGTACTTC | CASSQGGVALGTQYF
TRBJ2-5 | . | TRBV9 | TRBD2 | TGTGCCAGCACCCGTAGCGGGACTAGCGGCCAAGAGACCCAGTACTTC | CASTRSGTSGQETQYF
TRBJ2-6 | . | TRBV19 | . | TGTGCCAGTAGACAAAGGGGGGCCAACGTCCTGACTTTC | CASRQRGANVLTF
TRBJ2-3 | . | TRBV5-1 | TRBD1 | TGCGCCAGCAGCCCCACGGGACAGCACACAGATACGCAGTATTTT | CASSPTGQHTDTQYF
TRBJ2-7 | . | TRBV9 | TRBD1 | TGTGCCAGCAGCGTAGAGGGGACAGGACTCTACGAGCAGTACTTC | CASSVEGTGLYEQYF
TRBJ2-5 | . | TRBV18 | . | TGTGCCAGCTCACGAATGTACCAAGAGACCCAGTACTTC | CASSRMYQETQYF
TRBJ2-3 | . | TRBV5-4 | . | TGTGCCAGCAGCTTGGGTACGGGGAGGGGGGATACGCAGTATTTT | CASSLGTGRGDTQYF
TRBJ2-4 | . | TRBV10-2 | . | TGCGCCAGCAGCTACGAACCGTTGGCTGTGGCCAAAAACATTCAGTACTTC | CASSYEPLAVAKNIQYF
TRBJ2-3 | once | TRBV29-1 | . | TGCAGCGTTGGGCGGGGAGCGGGCACAGATACGCAGTATTTT | CSVGRGAGTDTQYF
TRBJ1-4 | . | TRBV5-6 | . | TGTGCCAGCAGCACACAGGATGAAAAACTGTTTTTT | CASSTQDEKLFF
TRBJ2-2 | . | TRBV9 | . | TGTGCCAGCAGCGTAGACCCCTCAGGGTTGACCGGGGAGCTGTTTTTT | CASSVDPSGLTGELFF
TRBJ1-2 | . | TRBV5-6 | TRBD1 | TGTGCCAGCAGCTCAACCCGGGGGACAGGGGGCTATGGCTACACCTTC | CASSSTRGTGGYGYTF
TRBJ2-1 | . | TRBV7-3 | TRBD2 | TGTGCCAGCAGCTTAGAGGCGGGGGGAACGGGTGAGCAGTTCTTC | CASSLEAGGTGEQFF
TRBJ2-1 | . | TRBV25-1 | . | TGTGCCAGCAAGGGCCCGATGTCTTACAATGAGCAGTTCTTC | CASKGPMSYNEQFF
TRBJ2-7 | . | TRBV5-6 | . | TGTGCCAGCAGCCGAAGGGAAACAGGGATTCACTCCTACGAGCAGTACTTC | CASSRRETGIHSYEQYF
TRBJ1-5 | . | TRBV19 | TRBD1 | TGTGCCAGTAGCCCGGACAGGGTGGGACAGCCCCAGCATTTT | CASSPDRVGQPQHF
TRBJ2-5 | . | TRBV7-9 | . | TGTGCCAGCAGCCGGACTGGGCCGCAAGAGACCCAGTACTTC | CASSRTGPQETQYF
TRBJ2-5 | . | TRBV2 | . | TGTGCCAGCTCCGCCGAGGGGACCCAGTACTTC | CASSAEGTQYF
TRBJ1-5 | . | TRBV18 | . | TGTGCCAGCTCAAAAACATCGCGGGACCCCAATCAGCCCCAGCATTTT | CASSKTSRDPNQPQHF
TRBJ1-1 | . | TRBV5-1 | . | TGCGCCAGCAGCTTGACGGGGGAAACTGAAGCTTTCTTT | CASSLTGETEAFF
TRBJ2-5 | once | TRBV4-2 | . | TGTGCCAGCAGCCAAGAACGGAAAGAGACCCAGTACTTC | CASSQERKETQYF
TRBJ1-4 | . | TRBV18 | . | TGTGCCAGCTCACCAGAGGGGGAAAAACTGTTTTTT | CASSPEGEKLFF
TRBJ2-7 | . | TRBV19 | . | TGTGCCAGTAGTAAGGGGCCAGGACCTTACGAGCAGTACTTC | CASSKGPGPYEQYF
TRBJ2-1 | . | TRBV7-3 | TRBD2 | TGTGCCAGCAGCTTAGGGATAGCGGGAGGGCTCTACAATGAGCAGTTCTTC | CASSLGIAGGLYNEQFF
TRBJ1-1 | . | TRBV28 | . | TGTGCCAGCAGTTCCCAGGGCCCAAGGAACACTGAAGCTTTCTTT | CASSSQGPRNTEAFF
TRBJ2-5 | . | TRBV4-3 | . | TGCGCCAGCAGCCGAGAACTAAGCCGCGAGGAGGAGACCCAGTACTTC | CASSRELSREEETQYF
TRBJ2-1 | . | TRBV29-1 | . | TGCAGCGTTGGAAGATCCGCTAGCAGCAATGAGCAGTTCTTC | CSVGRSASSNEQFF
TRBJ2-3 | . | TRBV7-2 | . | TGTGCCAGCAGCTTAGGGGGCCAAAGCACAGATACGCAGTATTTT | CASSLGGQSTDTQYF
TRBJ2-3 | . | TRBV9 | . | TGTGCCAGCAGCGTGACTTTACATAGCACAGATACGCAGTATTTT | CASSVTLHSTDTQYF
TRBJ2-3 | . | TRBV28 | . | TGTGCCAGCAGCCCCGGAGGGGGCACAGATACGCAGTATTTT | CASSPGGGTDTQYF
TRBJ1-2 | . | TRBV7-9 | . | TGTGCCAGCAGCTTAGAAGTGAACTATGGCTACACCTTC | CASSLEVNYGYTF
TRBJ1-1 | . | TRBV30 | . | TGTGCCTCTCCGGGCCCGATTGGGAGGACTGAAGCTTTCTTT | CASPGPIGRTEAFF
TRBJ1-2 | . | TRBV7-9 | TRBD1 | TGTGCCAGCAGCCCACCGACAGGGTACTATGGCTACACCTTC | CASSPPTGYYGYTF
TRBJ2-7 | . | TRBV6-1 | . | TGTGCCAGCAGGGGGTCACCTCCCTACGAGCAGTACTTC | CASRGSPPYEQYF
TRBJ1-2 | few | TRBV5-1 | TRBD1 | TGCGCCAGCAGCTGGGGGACAGGAATTAACTATGGCTACACCTTC | CASSWGTGINYGYTF